This T cell receptor (beta chain) comes out of a study of Tregs in tolerant kidney transplant recipients. Unstimulated regulatory T cells (CD4+CD25+CD127-), CD4+CD25- non-regulatory cells, CD4 and CD8 cells were FACS-sorted from thawed PBMCs. Before regulatory T cell sorting, thawed PBMCs rested overnight at 37°C in 200 IU/ml IL-2. Only in-frame clones appear in the TCRdb table, and some are missing; sequencing was by immunoSEQ multiplex PCR. The data show 50,000 to 75,000 clones, 98% seen once. CDR1 and CDR2 from the germline V gene are KGHSH and LQKENI. Trimming shortened V by 3 bases and J by 0 bases, and 19 bases separated the two germline ends. There are 18 residues in the CDR3.

The source was Tregs from blood, collected before the transplant. This receptor was obtained from a human donor who received a combined kidney and bone marrow transplant. The chain employs TRBV18 and TRBJ2-3; tentatively, D is TRBD2 (6 bases). In DNA, the CDR3 is TGTGCCAGCTCACCGCGGGGAGCGGGCCTACCAAGCACAGATACGCAGTATTTT. Translating gives CASSPRGAGLPSTDTQYF.